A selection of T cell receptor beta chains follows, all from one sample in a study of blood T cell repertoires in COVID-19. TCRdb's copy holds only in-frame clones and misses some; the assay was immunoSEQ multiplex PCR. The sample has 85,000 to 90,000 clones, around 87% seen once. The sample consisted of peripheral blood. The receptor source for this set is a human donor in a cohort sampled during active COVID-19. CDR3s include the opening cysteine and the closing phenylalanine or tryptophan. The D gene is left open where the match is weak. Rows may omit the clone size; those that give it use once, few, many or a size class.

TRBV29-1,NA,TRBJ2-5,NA,CSVEEEEETQYF,TGCAGCGTGGAGGAAGAAGAAGAGACCCAGTACTTC
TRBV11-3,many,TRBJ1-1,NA,CASSGQGRSEAFF,TGTGCCAGCAGCGGGCAGGGTCGGAGTGAAGCTTTCTTT
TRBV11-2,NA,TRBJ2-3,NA,CASSSHGGARGTDTQYF,TGTGCCAGCAGCAGCCATGGGGGGGCGAGGGGCACAGATACGCAGTATTTT
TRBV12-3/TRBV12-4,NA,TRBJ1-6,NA,CASSLGGNSPLHF,TGTGCCAGCAGTTTGGGGGGAAATTCACCCCTCCACTTT
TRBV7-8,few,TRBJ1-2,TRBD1,CASSFRDRLMVGYTF,TGTGCCAGCAGCTTCCGGGACAGGCTCATGGTAGGCTACACCTTC
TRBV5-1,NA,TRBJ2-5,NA,CASSLERGRAQYF,TGCGCCAGCAGCTTGGAACGCGGCCGGGCCCAGTACTTC
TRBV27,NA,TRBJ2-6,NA,CASRRGSGEGTGANVLTF,TGTGCCAGCAGGAGGGGCTCAGGGGAGGGAACTGGGGCCAACGTCCTGACTTTC
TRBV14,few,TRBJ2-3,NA,CASSQARGNTQYF,TGTGCCAGCAGCCAAGCGAGGGGGAATACGCAGTATTTT
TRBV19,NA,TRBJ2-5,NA,CASSIWKGETQYF,TGTGCCAGTAGTATCTGGAAGGGGGAGACCCAGTACTTC
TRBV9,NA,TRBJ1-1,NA,CASSPGTLNTEAFF,TGTGCCAGCAGCCCCGGGACTTTGAACACTGAAGCTTTCTTT
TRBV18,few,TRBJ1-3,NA,CASSRGAGNTIYF,TGTGCCAGCTCACGGGGAGCTGGAAACACCATATATTTT
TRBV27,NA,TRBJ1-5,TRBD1,CASSRFLDRGQGVDQPQHF,TGTGCCAGCAGTCGTTTCCTGGACCGAGGACAGGGGGTGGATCAGCCCCAGCATTTT
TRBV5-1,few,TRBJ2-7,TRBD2,CASSSGLAGGYSYEQYF,TGCGCCAGCAGCTCCGGACTAGCGGGAGGCTACTCCTACGAGCAGTACTTC